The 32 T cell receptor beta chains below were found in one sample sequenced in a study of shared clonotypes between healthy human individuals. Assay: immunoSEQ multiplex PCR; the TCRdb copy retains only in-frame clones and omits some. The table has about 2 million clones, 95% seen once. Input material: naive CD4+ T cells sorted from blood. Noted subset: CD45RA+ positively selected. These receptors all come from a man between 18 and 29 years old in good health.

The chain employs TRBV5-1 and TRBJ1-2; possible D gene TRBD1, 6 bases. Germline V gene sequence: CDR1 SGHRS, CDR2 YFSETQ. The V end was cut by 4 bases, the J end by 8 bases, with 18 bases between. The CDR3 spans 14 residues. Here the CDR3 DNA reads TGCGCCAGCAGCCGCTCCGCAGGGGAGGTAGGCTACACCTTC. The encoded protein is CASSRSAGEVGYTF. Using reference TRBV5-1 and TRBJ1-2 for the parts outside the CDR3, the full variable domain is KAGVTQTPRYLIKTRGQQVTLSCSPISGHRSVSWYQQTPGQGLQFLFEYFSETQRNKGNFPGRFSGRQFSNSRSEMNVSTLELGDSALYLCASSRSAGEVGYTFGSGTRLTVV.

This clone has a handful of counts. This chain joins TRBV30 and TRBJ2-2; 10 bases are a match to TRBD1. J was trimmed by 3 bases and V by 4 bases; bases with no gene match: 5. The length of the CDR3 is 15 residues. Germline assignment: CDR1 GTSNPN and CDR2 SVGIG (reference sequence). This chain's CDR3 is CAWMGTGVYTGELFF. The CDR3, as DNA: TGTGCCTGGATGGGGACAGGGGTCTACACCGGGGAGCTGTTTTTT. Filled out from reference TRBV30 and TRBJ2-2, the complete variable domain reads SQTIHQWPATLVQPVGSPLSLECTVEGTSNPNLYWYRQAAGRGLQLLFYSVGIGQISSEVPQNLSASRPQDRQFILSSKKLLLSDSGFYLCAWMGTGVYTGELFFGEGSRLTVL.

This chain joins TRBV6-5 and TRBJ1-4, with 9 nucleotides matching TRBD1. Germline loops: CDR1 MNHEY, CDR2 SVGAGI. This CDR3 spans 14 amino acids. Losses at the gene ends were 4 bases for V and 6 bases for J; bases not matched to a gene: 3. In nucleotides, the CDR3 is TGTGCCAGCAGTTGGACAGGGGCGGATGAAAAACTGTTTTTT. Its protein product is CASSWTGADEKLFF.

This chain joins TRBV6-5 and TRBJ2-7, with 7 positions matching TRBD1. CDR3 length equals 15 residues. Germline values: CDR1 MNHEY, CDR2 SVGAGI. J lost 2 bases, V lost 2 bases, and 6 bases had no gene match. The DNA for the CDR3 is TGTGCCAGCAGTTACCAGGGGGACGGGCCCTACGAGCAGTACTTC. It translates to CASSYQGDGPYEQYF.

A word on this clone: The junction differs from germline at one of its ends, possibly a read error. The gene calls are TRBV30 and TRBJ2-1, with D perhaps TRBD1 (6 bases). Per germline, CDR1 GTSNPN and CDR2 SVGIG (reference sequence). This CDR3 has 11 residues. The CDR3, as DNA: TGCCTGGGGGCGCCTTGGAATGAGCAGTTCTTC. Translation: CLGAPWNEQFF.

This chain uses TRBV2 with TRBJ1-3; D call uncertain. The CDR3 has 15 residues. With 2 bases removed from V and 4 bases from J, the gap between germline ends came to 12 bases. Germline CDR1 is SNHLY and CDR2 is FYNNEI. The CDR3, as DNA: TGTGCCAGCAGTGAACGGCGGCCGGAGGGAAACACCATATATTTT. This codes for CASSERRPEGNTIYF.

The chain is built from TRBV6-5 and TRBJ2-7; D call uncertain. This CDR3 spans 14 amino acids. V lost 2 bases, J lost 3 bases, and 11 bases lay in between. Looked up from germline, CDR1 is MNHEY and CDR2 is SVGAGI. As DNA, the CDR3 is TGTGCCAGCAGTTACACCCGAACCGGCTACGAGCAGTACTTC. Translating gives CASSYTRTGYEQYF.

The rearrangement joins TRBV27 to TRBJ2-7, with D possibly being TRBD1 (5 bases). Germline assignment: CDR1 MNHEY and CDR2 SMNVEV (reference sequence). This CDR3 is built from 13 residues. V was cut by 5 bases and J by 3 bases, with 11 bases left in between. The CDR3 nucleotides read TGTGCCAGCAGTGGGGCCAGATTCTACGAGCAGTACTTC. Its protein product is CASSGARFYEQYF.

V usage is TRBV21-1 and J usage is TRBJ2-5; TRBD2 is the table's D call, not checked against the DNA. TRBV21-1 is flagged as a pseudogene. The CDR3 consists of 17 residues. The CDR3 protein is CASSKASRHRILETQYF. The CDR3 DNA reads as TGTGCCAGCAGCAAAGCGAGTCGTCACCGTATTTTAGAGACCCAGTACTTC.

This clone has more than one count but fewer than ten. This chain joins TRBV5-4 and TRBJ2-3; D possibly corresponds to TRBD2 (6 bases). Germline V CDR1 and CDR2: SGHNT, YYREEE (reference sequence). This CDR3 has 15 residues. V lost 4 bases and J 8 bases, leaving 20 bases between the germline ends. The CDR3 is CASSSSRGITGTQYF. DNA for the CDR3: TGTGCCAGCAGCAGTAGCCGGGGGATCACCGGTACGCAGTATTTT.

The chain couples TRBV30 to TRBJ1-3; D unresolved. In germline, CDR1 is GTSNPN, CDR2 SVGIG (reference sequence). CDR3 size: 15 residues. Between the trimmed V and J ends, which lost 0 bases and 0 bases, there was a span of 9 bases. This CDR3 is CAWSVKVRSGNTIYF. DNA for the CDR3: TGTGCCTGGAGTGTAAAGGTCCGCTCTGGAAACACCATATATTTT.

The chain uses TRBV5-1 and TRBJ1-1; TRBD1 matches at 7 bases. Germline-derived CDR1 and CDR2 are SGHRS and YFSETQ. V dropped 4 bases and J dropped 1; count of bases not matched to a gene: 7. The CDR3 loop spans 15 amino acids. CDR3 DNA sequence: TGCGCCAGCAGCGAGAGGGACAGTTGGAACACTGAAGCTTTCTTT. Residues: CASSERDSWNTEAFF.

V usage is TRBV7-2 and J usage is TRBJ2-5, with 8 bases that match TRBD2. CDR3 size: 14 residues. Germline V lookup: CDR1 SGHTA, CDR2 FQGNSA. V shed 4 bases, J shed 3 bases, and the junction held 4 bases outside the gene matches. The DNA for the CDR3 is TGTGCCAGCAGCTCTAGCGGGCCCAAAGAGACCCAGTACTTC. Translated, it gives CASSSSGPKETQYF.

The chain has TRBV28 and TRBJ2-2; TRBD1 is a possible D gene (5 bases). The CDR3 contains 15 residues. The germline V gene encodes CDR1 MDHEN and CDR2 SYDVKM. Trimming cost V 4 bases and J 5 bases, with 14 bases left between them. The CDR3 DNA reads TGTGCCAGCAGTTGGGCCAGGGTCGAAACCGGGGAGCTGTTTTTT. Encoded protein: CASSWARVETGELFF.

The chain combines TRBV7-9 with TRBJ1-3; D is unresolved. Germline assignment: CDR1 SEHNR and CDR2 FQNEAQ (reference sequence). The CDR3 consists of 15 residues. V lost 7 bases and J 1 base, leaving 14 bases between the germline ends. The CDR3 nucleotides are TGTGCCAGCAACCACCTTGTAGGGTCTGGAAACACCATATATTTT. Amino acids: CASNHLVGSGNTIYF.

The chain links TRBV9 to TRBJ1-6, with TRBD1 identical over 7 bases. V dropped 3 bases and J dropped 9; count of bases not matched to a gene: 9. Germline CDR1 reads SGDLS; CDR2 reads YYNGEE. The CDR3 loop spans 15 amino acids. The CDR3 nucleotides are TGTGCCAGCAGCGCCTTCGACAGGGAAGTTTCACCCCTCCACTTT. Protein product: CASSAFDREVSPLHF.

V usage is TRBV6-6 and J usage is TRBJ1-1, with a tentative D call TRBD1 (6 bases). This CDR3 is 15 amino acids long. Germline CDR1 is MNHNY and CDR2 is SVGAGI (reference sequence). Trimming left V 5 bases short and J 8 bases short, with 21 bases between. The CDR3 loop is CASSKTRTGTSEAFF. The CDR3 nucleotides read TGTGCCAGCAGTAAGACCCGAACAGGGACCAGCGAAGCTTTCTTT.

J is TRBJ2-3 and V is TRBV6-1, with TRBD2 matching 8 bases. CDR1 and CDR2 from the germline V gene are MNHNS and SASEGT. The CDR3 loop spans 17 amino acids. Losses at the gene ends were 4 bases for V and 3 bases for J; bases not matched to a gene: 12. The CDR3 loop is CASSGFLRGGSTDTQYF. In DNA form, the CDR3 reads TGTGCCAGCAGTGGATTCCTACGCGGGGGGTCTACAGATACGCAGTATTTT.

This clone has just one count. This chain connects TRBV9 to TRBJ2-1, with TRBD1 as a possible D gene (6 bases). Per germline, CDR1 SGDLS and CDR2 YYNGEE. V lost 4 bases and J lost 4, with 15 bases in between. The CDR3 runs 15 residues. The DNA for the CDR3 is TGTGCCAGCAGCTCAGAGGGGGATTTTTACAATGAGCAGTTCTTC. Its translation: CASSSEGDFYNEQFF.

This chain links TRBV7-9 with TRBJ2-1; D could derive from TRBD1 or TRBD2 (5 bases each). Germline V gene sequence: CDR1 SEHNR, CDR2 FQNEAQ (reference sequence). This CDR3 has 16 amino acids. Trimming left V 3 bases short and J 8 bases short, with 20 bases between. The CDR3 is CASSFVRDVLQDEQFF. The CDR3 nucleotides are TGTGCCAGCAGCTTCGTCCGGGACGTACTACAGGATGAGCAGTTCTTC.

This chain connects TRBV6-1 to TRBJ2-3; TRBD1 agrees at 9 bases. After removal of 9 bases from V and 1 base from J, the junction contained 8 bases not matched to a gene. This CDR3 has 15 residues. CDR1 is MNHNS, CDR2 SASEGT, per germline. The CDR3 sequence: CASTQGAWGTDTQYF. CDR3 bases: TGTGCCAGTACACAGGGGGCGTGGGGCACAGATACGCAGTATTTT.

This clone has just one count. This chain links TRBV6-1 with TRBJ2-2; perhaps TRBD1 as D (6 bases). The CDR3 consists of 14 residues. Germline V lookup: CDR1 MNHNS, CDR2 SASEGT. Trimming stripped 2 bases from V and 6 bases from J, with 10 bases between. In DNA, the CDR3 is TGTGCCAGCAGTGAACAGGGGCGGTCCGGGGAGCTGTTTTTT. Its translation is CASSEQGRSGELFF.

In DNA, the CDR3 is TGTGCCAGCAGTCCTCAACCGGGGACTACTGGAAACACCATATATTTT. This translates into CASSPQPGTTGNTIYF. This rearrangement joins TRBV7-6 to TRBJ1-3; TRBD1 might be the D (5 bases). The CDR3 sequence is 16 residues long. With 6 bases removed from V and 2 bases from J, the gap between germline ends came to 17 bases. The germline V gene encodes CDR1 SGHVS and CDR2 FNYEAQ.

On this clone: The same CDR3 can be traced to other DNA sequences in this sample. CDR3 region: CASSSGLAGVEQYF. In DNA, the CDR3 is TGTGCCAGCAGCTCGGGACTAGCGGGAGTCGAGCAGTACTTC. This sequence joins TRBV7-9 and TRBJ2-7; 14 nucleotides match TRBD2. From germline, CDR1 is SEHNR and CDR2 FQNEAQ (reference sequence). The CDR3 spans 14 residues. Trimming took 4 bases from V and 6 from J; bases not matched to a gene: 2.

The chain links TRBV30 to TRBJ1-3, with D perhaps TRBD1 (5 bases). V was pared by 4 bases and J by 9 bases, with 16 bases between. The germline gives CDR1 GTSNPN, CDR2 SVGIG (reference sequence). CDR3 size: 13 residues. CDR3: CAWTTQRGTTIYF. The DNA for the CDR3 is TGTGCCTGGACTACACAGCGGGGGACCACCATATATTTT.

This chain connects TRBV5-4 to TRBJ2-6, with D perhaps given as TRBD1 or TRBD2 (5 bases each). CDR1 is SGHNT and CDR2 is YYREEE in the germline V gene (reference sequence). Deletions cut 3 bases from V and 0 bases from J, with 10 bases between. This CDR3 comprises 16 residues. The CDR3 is CASSSGRDSGANVLTF. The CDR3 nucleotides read TGTGCCAGCAGCTCGGGACGGGACTCTGGGGCCAACGTCCTGACTTTC.

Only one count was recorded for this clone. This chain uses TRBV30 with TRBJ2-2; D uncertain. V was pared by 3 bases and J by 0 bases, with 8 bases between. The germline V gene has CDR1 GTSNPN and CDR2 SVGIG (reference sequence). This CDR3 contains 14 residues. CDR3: CAWSGQTNTGELFF. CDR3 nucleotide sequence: TGTGCCTGGAGCGGCCAAACGAACACCGGGGAGCTGTTTTTT. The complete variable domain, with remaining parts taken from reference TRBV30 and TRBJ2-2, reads SQTIHQWPATLVQPVGSPLSLECTVEGTSNPNLYWYRQAAGRGLQLLFYSVGIGQISSEVPQNLSASRPQDRQFILSSKKLLLSDSGFYLCAWSGQTNTGELFFGEGSRLTVL.

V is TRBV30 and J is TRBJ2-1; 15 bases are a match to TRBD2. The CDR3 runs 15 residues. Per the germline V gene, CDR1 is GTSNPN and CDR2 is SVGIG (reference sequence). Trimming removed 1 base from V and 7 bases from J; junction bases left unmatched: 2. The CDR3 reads CAWSGTSGRGNEQFF. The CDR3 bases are TGTGCCTGGAGTGGGACTAGCGGGAGGGGGAATGAGCAGTTCTTC.

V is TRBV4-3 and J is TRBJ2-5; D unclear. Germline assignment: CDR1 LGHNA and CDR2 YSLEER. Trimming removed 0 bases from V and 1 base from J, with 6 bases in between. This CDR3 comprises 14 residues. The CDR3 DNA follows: TGCGCCAGCAGCCAAGATCCACTCCAAGAGACCCAGTACTTC. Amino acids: CASSQDPLQETQYF.

The CDR3 sequence: CASSPSGHLNTEAFF. In DNA, the CDR3 is TGCGCCAGCAGCCCTTCGGGACATTTGAACACTGAAGCTTTCTTT. The chain recombines TRBV4-1 with TRBJ1-1; perhaps TRBD1 as D (6 bases). The CDR3 totals 15 residues. Trimming cost V 4 bases and J 0 bases, with 12 bases left between them. From germline, CDR1 is MGHRA and CDR2 YSYEKL.

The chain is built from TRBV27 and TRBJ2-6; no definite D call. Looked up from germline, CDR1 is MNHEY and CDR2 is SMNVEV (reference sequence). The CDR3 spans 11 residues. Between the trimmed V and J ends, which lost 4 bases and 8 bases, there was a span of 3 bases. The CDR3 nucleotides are TGTGCCAGCAGTTCCACCAACGTCCTGACTTTC. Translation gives CASSSTNVLTF.

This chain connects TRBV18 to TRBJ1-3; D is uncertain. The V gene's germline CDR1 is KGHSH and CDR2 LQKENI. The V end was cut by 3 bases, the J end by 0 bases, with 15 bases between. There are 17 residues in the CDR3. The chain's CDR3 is CASSPNYGVSSGNTIYF. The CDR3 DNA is TGTGCCAGCTCACCTAACTACGGGGTCTCCTCTGGAAACACCATATATTTT.